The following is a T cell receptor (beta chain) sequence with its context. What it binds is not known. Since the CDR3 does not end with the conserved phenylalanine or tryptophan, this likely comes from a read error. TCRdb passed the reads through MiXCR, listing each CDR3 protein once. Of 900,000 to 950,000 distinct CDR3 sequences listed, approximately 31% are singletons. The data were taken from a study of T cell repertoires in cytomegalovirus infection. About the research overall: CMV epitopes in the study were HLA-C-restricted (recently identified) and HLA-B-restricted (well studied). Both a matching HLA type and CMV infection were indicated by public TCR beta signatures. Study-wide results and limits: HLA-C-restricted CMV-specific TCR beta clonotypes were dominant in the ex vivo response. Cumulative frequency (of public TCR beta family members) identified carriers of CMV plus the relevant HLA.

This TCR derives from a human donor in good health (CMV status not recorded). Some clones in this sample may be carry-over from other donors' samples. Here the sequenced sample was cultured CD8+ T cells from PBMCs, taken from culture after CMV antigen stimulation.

The DNA of the CDR3 is TGTGCCAGCAGCAGGGGGCTTAGGAATGAGCAGTTCTCC. This gives the protein CASSRGLRNEQFS. The V gene is TRBV12-3 or TRBV12-4, the J gene TRBJ2-1; 8 positions match TRBD1. The CDR3 totals 13 residues. V lost 6 bases and J lost 7; bases outside the gene matches: 5.